Below are 27 T cell receptor beta chains sequenced from a single sample in a study of cytotoxic CD8 clonotypes in ibrutinib-treated CLL. Method: immunoSEQ multiplex PCR; TCRdb's copy keeps in-frame clones and lacks some. This table has over 45,000 clones, roughly 58% appearing once. Sequencing used PBMCs, obtained at disease progression, from a patient treated with ibrutinib. These receptor sequences come from a human donor with chronic lymphocytic leukemia.

The V and J genes are TRBV19 and TRBJ2-3; D might be TRBD1 (6 bases). V was trimmed by 10 bases and J by 3 bases, leaving 14 bases between them. Germline CDR1 reads LNHDA; CDR2 reads SQIVND (reference sequence). This CDR3 region has 13 residues. This CDR3 is CATGPTGTDTQYF. The CDR3 DNA is TGTGCCACCGGACCCACAGGGACAGATACGCAGTATTTT. The full variable domain, rest sourced from reference TRBV19 and TRBJ2-3, is DGGITQSPKYLFRKEGQNVTLSCEQNLNHDAMYWYRQDPGQGLRLIYYSQIVNDFQKGDIAEGYSVSREKKESFPLTVTSAQKNPTAFYLCATGPTGTDTQYFGPGTRLTVL.

The V call is TRBV5-1, the J call TRBJ2-3; D remains ambiguous. CDR3 length: 13 residues. The germline V and J ends were trimmed by 4 bases and 3 bases, with 9 bases remaining between them. The germline V gene encodes CDR1 SGHRS and CDR2 YFSETQ. In DNA form, the CDR3 reads TGCGCCAGCAGCCCTTCGGCGACAGATACGCAGTATTTT. It is translated as CASSPSATDTQYF. Combining the CDR3 with reference TRBV5-1 and TRBJ2-3 gives the whole variable domain KAGVTQTPRYLIKTRGQQVTLSCSPISGHRSVSWYQQTPGQGLQFLFEYFSETQRNKGNFPGRFSGRQFSNSRSEMNVSTLELGDSALYLCASSPSATDTQYFGPGTRLTVL.

This clone was recorded only once. V usage is TRBV4-3 and J usage is TRBJ1-4; TRBD1 is a possible D gene (5 bases). Germline loops: CDR1 LGHNA, CDR2 YSLEER. This CDR3 has 14 residues. V was cut by 1 base and J by 5 bases, with 8 bases left in between. CDR3 loop: CASSQGDRNEKLFF. CDR3 in DNA: TGCGCCAGCAGCCAAGGTGACAGAAATGAAAAACTGTTTTTT.

V and J are TRBV7-2 and TRBJ2-1; tentatively, D is TRBD2 (5 bases). V gave up 5 bases and J gave up 7 bases, with 21 bases separating them. This CDR3 has 16 residues. Germline V gene data show CDR1 as SGHTA and CDR2 as FQGNSA. CDR3 sequence (DNA): TGTGCCAGCAGCAAAGCACTAGGTAGAGCGAGGAATGAGCAGTTCTTC. This sequence encodes CASSKALGRARNEQFF.

This chain links TRBV18 with TRBJ1-4; D not certain. Per the germline V gene, CDR1 is KGHSH and CDR2 is LQKENI. CDR3 size: 16 residues. Trimming shortened V by 1 base and J by 7 bases, and 16 bases separated the two germline ends. CDR3 DNA sequence: TGTGCCAGCTCACCACTGGGGATTGGGGTTTCTGAAAAACTGTTTTTT. Translated: CASSPLGIGVSEKLFF.

CDR3 DNA: TGTGCCTGGAGTCCTTCACTAGGGGCAGATACGCAGTATTTT. Amino acids: CAWSPSLGADTQYF. The chain combines TRBV30 with TRBJ2-3; D assignment may be TRBD1 or TRBD2 (5 bases each). This CDR3 contains 14 residues. CDR1 is GTSNPN, CDR2 SVGIG, per germline (reference sequence). The ends were cut back, 2 bases at V and 4 bases at J, with 13 bases in the middle.

The chain carries TRBV7-2 and TRBJ2-5; a weak D match, TRBD1 (5 bases). Germline CDR1 reads SGHTA; CDR2 reads FQGNSA. V lost 5 bases and J 5 bases, leaving 15 bases between the germline ends. This CDR3 has 14 amino acids. CDR3 coding DNA: TGTGCCAGCAGCAGGTCCTGGGGCCGGGAGACCCAGTACTTC. Translating it yields CASSRSWGRETQYF.

This clone was detected ten times or more. The chain has TRBV6-5 and TRBJ2-7; 7 bases match TRBD1. V was pared by 2 bases and J by 3 bases, with 1 base of the junction left unmatched. CDR1 is MNHEY and CDR2 is SVGAGI in the germline V gene. The CDR3 covers 13 residues. The CDR3 sequence is CASSYRDSYEQYF. The CDR3 region has the DNA TGTGCCAGCAGTTACCGGGACAGCTACGAGCAGTACTTC.

Only a few counts were recorded for this clone. V gene TRBV11-2 combines with J gene TRBJ2-5, with 9 positions matching TRBD1. Germline V gene lookup returns CDR1 SGHAT and CDR2 FQNNGV. The CDR3 is made up of 14 amino acids. The V gene end was trimmed by 3 bases and the J gene end by 4 bases; junction bases not matched to a gene: 3. The DNA of the CDR3 is TGTGCCAGCAGCTTCGGGACAGGGCGAGAGACCCAGTACTTC. This gives the protein CASSFGTGRETQYF.

The rearrangement links TRBV18 to TRBJ2-3; 8 nucleotides line up with TRBD2. Germline-derived CDR1 and CDR2 are KGHSH and LQKENI. V was clipped by 3 bases and J by 5 bases; unmatched bases: 1. The CDR3 spans 13 residues. The CDR3 protein is CASSPGGEDTQYF. CDR3 sequence (DNA): TGTGCCAGCTCACCCGGGGGGGAAGATACGCAGTATTTT.

The V gene is TRBV4-1, the J gene TRBJ2-1, with a weak D call TRBD2 (6 bases). V was clipped by 1 base and J by 9 bases, with 13 bases between them. Germline V gives CDR1 MGHRA, CDR2 YSYEKL. The CDR3 sequence is 14 residues long. CDR3 bases: TGCGCCAGCAGCCAAGGTCTCCGGGGGACTGAGCAGTTCTTC. This translates into CASSQGLRGTEQFF.

The chain is built from TRBV6-1 and TRBJ2-5; D uncertain. The CDR3 sequence is 15 residues long. The germline V and J ends were trimmed by 6 bases and 2 bases, with 16 bases remaining between them. Germline assignment: CDR1 MNHNS and CDR2 SASEGT. CDR3 coding DNA: TGTGCCAGCAGCCCACAGACCGCGTTACAAGAGACCCAGTACTTC. Its translation: CASSPQTALQETQYF.

The chain combines TRBV7-2 with TRBJ2-3, with D uncertain. The CDR3 totals 13 residues. The germline V gene has CDR1 SGHTA and CDR2 FQGNSA. Trimming stripped 4 bases from V and 6 bases from J, with 11 bases between. CDR3 sequence: CASSSSRGDTQYF. CDR3 nucleotide sequence: TGTGCCAGCAGCTCCTCCCGAGGCGATACGCAGTATTTT.

For the CDR3, the DNA is TGCAGTGCTAGACAGAATGAGCAGTTCTTC. Its protein is CSARQNEQFF. The V call is TRBV20-1, the J call TRBJ2-1; the D is unclear. V was cut by 2 bases and J by 7 bases, with 3 bases left in between. The CDR3 sequence is 10 residues long. The germline CDR1 and CDR2 sequences are DFQATT and SNEGSKA (reference sequence).

This clone qualifies as medium-sized. The J gene is TRBJ1-5, the V gene TRBV29-1, with D perhaps matching TRBD1 (5 bases). CDR3 length equals 13 residues. Trimming left V 3 bases short and J 10 bases short, with 16 bases between. Germline CDR1 is SQVTM and CDR2 is ANQGSEA. The CDR3 nucleotides read TGCAGCGTTGACGGGGGTTGGGGTGAACCCCAGCATTTT. This encodes CSVDGGWGEPQHF.

The chain combines TRBV7-2 with TRBJ1-1; 7 bases are a match to TRBD1. This CDR3 has 14 residues. Trimming cost V 5 bases and J 7 bases; bases outside gene matches: 10. CDR1 is SGHTA and CDR2 is FQGNSA in the germline V gene. CDR3 residues: CASSRNEGASEAFF. CDR3 nucleotides: TGTGCCAGCAGCCGCAATGAGGGGGCTAGTGAAGCTTTCTTT. The full variable domain, rest sourced from reference TRBV7-2 and TRBJ1-1, is GAGVSQSPSNKVTEKGKDVELRCDPISGHTALYWYRQSLGQGLEFLIYFQGNSAPDKSGLPSDRFSAERTGGSVSTLTIQRTQQEDSAVYLCASSRNEGASEAFFGQGTRLTVV.

The chain carries TRBV27 and TRBJ1-2, with D uncertain. This CDR3 contains 12 residues. Germline lookup yields CDR1 MNHEY and CDR2 SMNVEV (reference sequence). Trimming stripped 6 bases from V and 4 bases from J, with 9 bases between. The CDR3 region is CASSSGLYGYTF. In DNA form, the CDR3 reads TGTGCCAGCAGCTCCGGGCTCTATGGCTACACCTTC.

This chain uses TRBV30 with TRBJ2-5; tentative D call: TRBD2 (5 bases). Trimming left V 2 bases short and J 6 bases short, with 19 bases between. Germline CDR1 reads GTSNPN; CDR2 reads SVGIG (reference sequence). The CDR3 covers 15 residues. CDR3 sequence: CAWSREAARVQTQYF. The CDR3 DNA is TGTGCCTGGAGTAGGGAAGCCGCGAGGGTCCAGACCCAGTACTTC. The whole variable domain, remainder taken from reference TRBV30 and TRBJ2-5, is SQTIHQWPATLVQPVGSPLSLECTVEGTSNPNLYWYRQAAGRGLQLLFYSVGIGQISSEVPQNLSASRPQDRQFILSSKKLLLSDSGFYLCAWSREAARVQTQYFGPGTRLLVL.

The rearrangement joins TRBV5-6 to TRBJ2-7, with 7 bases that match TRBD2. The CDR3 runs 15 residues. Germline V gene lookup returns CDR1 SGHDT and CDR2 YYEEEE. V shed 5 bases and J 2 bases; nucleotides not matched to a gene: 10. The CDR3 DNA is TGTGCCAGCAGACCTGGGGCTAGCGGACCCTACGAGCAGTACTTC. As protein: CASRPGASGPYEQYF.

This chain joins TRBV28 and TRBJ2-3; 10 nucleotides match TRBD2. This CDR3 has 15 amino acids. Trimming cost V 5 bases and J 4 bases; bases outside gene matches: 6. From germline, CDR1 is MDHEN and CDR2 SYDVKM. DNA of the CDR3: TGTGCCAGCAGTCAAGCGGGAGGGCCGGCAGATACGCAGTATTTT. As protein: CASSQAGGPADTQYF.

This chain joins TRBV28 and TRBJ2-7; D is ambiguous. The length of the CDR3 is 13 residues. Germline lookup yields CDR1 MDHEN and CDR2 SYDVKM. Trimming left V 6 bases short and J 3 bases short, with 12 bases between. CDR3 sequence: CASSKPPLYEQYF. The CDR3 DNA is TGTGCCAGCAGCAAACCCCCGCTCTACGAGCAGTACTTC.

This clone has more than one count but fewer than ten. The chain combines TRBV4-3 with TRBJ2-1, with D maybe TRBD2 (6 bases). Germline CDR1 and CDR2: LGHNA and YSLEER. The CDR3 length is 16 residues. V lost 2 bases and J lost 2, with 13 bases in between. Here the CDR3 reads CASSQRREWPYNEQFF. CDR3 DNA: TGCGCCAGCAGCCAAAGACGGGAGTGGCCCTACAATGAGCAGTTCTTC.

This clone occurred a few times. The rearrangement joins TRBV18 to TRBJ1-5; D possibly corresponds to TRBD1 (6 bases). This CDR3 contains 13 residues. Trimming took off 9 bases at V and 3 bases at J, with 12 bases between the two ends. Germline lookup yields CDR1 KGHSH and CDR2 LQKENI. This CDR3 is CASTRDNNQPQHF. The CDR3 DNA reads TGTGCCAGTACCCGGGACAACAATCAGCCCCAGCATTTT. The full variable domain, its missing parts supplied by reference TRBV18 and TRBJ1-5, is NAGVMQNPRHLVRRRGQEARLRCSPMKGHSHVYWYRQLPEEGLKFMVYLQKENIIDESGMPKERFSAEFPKEGPSILRIQQVVRGDSAAYFCASTRDNNQPQHFGDGTRLSIL.

This clone was counted only a few times. V and J are TRBV30 and TRBJ2-7; D ambiguous. V gave up 0 bases and J gave up 3 bases, with 12 bases separating them. The germline V gene encodes CDR1 GTSNPN and CDR2 SVGIG (reference sequence). The CDR3 has 14 amino acids. The CDR3 region is CAWSVGFGDYEQYF. CDR3 DNA: TGTGCCTGGAGTGTAGGGTTCGGCGACTACGAGCAGTACTTC. The full variable domain, with the rest looked up from reference TRBV30 and TRBJ2-7, is SQTIHQWPATLVQPVGSPLSLECTVEGTSNPNLYWYRQAAGRGLQLLFYSVGIGQISSEVPQNLSASRPQDRQFILSSKKLLLSDSGFYLCAWSVGFGDYEQYFGPGTRLTVT.

J is TRBJ2-3 and V is TRBV27; no definite D call. Germline V CDR1 and CDR2: MNHEY, SMNVEV (reference sequence). V gave up 3 bases and J gave up 4 bases, with 17 bases separating them. CDR3 size: 16 residues. The CDR3 DNA reads TGTGCCAGCAGTTTCGATCTGCTCTCAAGGGCAGATACGCAGTATTTT. It codes for CASSFDLLSRADTQYF.

V usage is TRBV30 and J usage is TRBJ2-2; TRBD2 might be the D (6 bases). Germline CDR1 reads GTSNPN; CDR2 reads SVGIG (reference sequence). CDR3 length: 19 amino acids. V shed 2 bases and J shed 6 bases, with 28 bases lying between them. The chain's CDR3 is CAWSLTSGGVVHRAGELFF. The CDR3 nucleotides read TGTGCCTGGAGTCTGACTAGTGGTGGGGTCGTACACCGGGCCGGGGAGCTGTTTTTT.

The rearrangement links TRBV5-1 to TRBJ2-1, with no clear D. The V end lost 0 bases, the J end lost 2 bases, and 6 bases lay between the germline ends. CDR3 length equals 14 residues. The V gene's germline CDR1 is SGHRS and CDR2 YFSETQ. This chain's CDR3 is CASSLGPPYNEQFF. The CDR3 coding sequence is TGCGCCAGCAGCTTGGGCCCTCCCTACAATGAGCAGTTCTTC.